This T cell receptor beta chain originates from a study of read filtering for tumor transcriptome and immune sequencing. Across the study: By R-ISS, stages I, II and III held about 8, 16 and 7 patients.

This CDR3 is 16 amino acids long. J was trimmed by 1 base and V by 6 bases; bases with no gene match: 5. Molecular barcoded adaptors covering alpha/delta and beta/gamma chains were used on 400 ng RNA. TCRdb called the reads again in MiXCR, with one record for every CDR3 protein. Among fewer than 30,000 distinct CDR3 sequences listed, 20% to 25% were seen once. This clonotype was counted only a few times. Sample: a population of CD138-negative cells sorted from bone marrow. The origin of this receptor is a donor over 35 with multiple myeloma. V and J are TRBV12-3 or TRBV12-4 and TRBJ2-1, with 11 positions matching TRBD2. CDR3 protein: CASRNASGGSYNEQFF. CDR3 bases: TGTGCCAGCAGAAACGCTAGCGGGGGGTCCTACAATGAGCAGTTCTTC.